Listed below are T cell receptor beta chains from one sample, sequenced in a study of blood T cell repertoires in COVID-19. Sequenced by immunoSEQ multiplex PCR; TCRdb stores in-frame clones only, minus some. This table has tens of thousands of clones, approximately 88% appearing once. Sequences were obtained from peripheral blood. The source of these receptors is a woman older than 75 with acute or convalescent COVID-19. CDR3s include the opening cysteine and the closing phenylalanine or tryptophan. D genes are given only for firm matches. Not all rows give a size; the values are once, few, many and, for expanded clones, a class.

V gene	clone size	D gene	J gene	CDR3 DNA	CDR3 protein
TRBV7-6	-	-	TRBJ1-4	TGTGCCAGCAGCCGAGACGGACAGCTCGGGGAACTGTTTTTT	CASSRDGQLGELFF
TRBV29-1	-	-	TRBJ1-4	TGCAGCGTTGAGGACGGGAGAGTCGAAAAACTGTTTTTT	CSVEDGRVEKLFF
TRBV27	-	TRBD1	TRBJ2-7	TGTGCCAGCAGCTCGGGACAGGGACTTTACGAGCAGTACTTC	CASSSGQGLYEQYF
TRBV5-8	-	TRBD1	TRBJ1-1	TGTGCCAGCAAGGGACAGGGGAGCACTGAAGCTTTCTTT	CASKGQGSTEAFF
TRBV5-5	-	TRBD1	TRBJ1-1	TGTGCCAGCAGCCAAAGGACAGGGGCTGCGACACTAACAGCTTTCTTT	CASSQRTGAATLTAFF
TRBV2	-	TRBD1	TRBJ2-4	TGTGCCAGGGGGGACAGATCCAAAAACATTCAGTACTTC	CARGDRSKNIQYF
TRBV5-1	few	TRBD1	TRBJ1-4	TGCGCCAGCAGCTTGGCGGACAGGGGGCTTTATGAAAAACTGTTTTTT	CASSLADRGLYEKLFF
TRBV5-1	-	TRBD1	TRBJ2-7	TGCGCCAGCAGCCCAGGGACAGGGGGGCACGAGCAGTACTTC	CASSPGTGGHEQYF
TRBV28	once	-	TRBJ1-6	TGTGCCAGCAGTCTCGGGATAAATAATTCACCCCTCCACTTT	CASSLGINNSPLHF
TRBV19	-	-	TRBJ1-3	TGTGCCAGTAGTATAGATGAGGGGGAAAGCTTTCTGGGAAACACCATATATTTT	CASSIDEGESFLGNTIYF
TRBV24-1	-	TRBD1	TRBJ2-7	TGTGCCACCAGTGATTCCGCACCGGGACAGGCGGCCTACGAGCAGTACTTC	CATSDSAPGQAAYEQYF
TRBV9	-	TRBD1	TRBJ2-2	TGTGCCAGCAGCGGAAACCGGGACAGGGGTATACTGTCGACTAACACCGGGGAGCTGTTTTTT	CASSGNRDRGILSTNTGELFF
TRBV28	-	-	TRBJ1-1	TGTGCCAGCAGGCGGGCGGGACTCCAAGCTTTCTTT	CASRRAGLQAFF
TRBV5-1	-	-	TRBJ2-3	TGCGCCAGCAGCTTGGTAGGGCGGGGTAGCACAGATACGCAGTATTTT	CASSLVGRGSTDTQYF
TRBV5-1	-	TRBD1	TRBJ1-4	TGCGCCAGCAGCTTGGCTGGGGACAGGGATGAAAAACTGTTTTTT	CASSLAGDRDEKLFF
TRBV30	-	TRBD1	TRBJ1-6	TGTGCCTGGAGTCTGGGACAGGGGAATTCACCCCTCCACTTT	CAWSLGQGNSPLHF
TRBV19	once	-	TRBJ1-1	TGTGCCAGTAGTATTAGGGGCCCGGACACTGAAGCTTTCTTT	CASSIRGPDTEAFF
TRBV6-5	few	-	TRBJ1-2	TGTGCCAGCAGGATCGGTGGAGGGCGGACTGGCTACACCTTC	CASRIGGGRTGYTF
TRBV30	-	TRBD1	TRBJ1-2	TGTGCCTGGAGTAAGACAGGGACAGCTAACTATGGCTACACCTTC	CAWSKTGTANYGYTF
TRBV18	-	-	TRBJ1-6	TGTGCCAGCTCACCCGAGAGGACAGCTTATAATTCACCCCTCCACTTT	CASSPERTAYNSPLHF